Sequencing of this T cell receptor beta chain was carried out in a study of cytomegalovirus exposure and HLA in healthy donors. Study findings and constraints: CMV serostatus was the sole immune exposure information available. Presence/absence analyses assumed roughly uniform sequencing depth across donors, which may not hold. Analysis was carried out at a later point, and it linked a missense DCLRE1C variant to TCR beta V- and J-gene trimming. Reported performance of the classifier showed diagnosis of cytomegalovirus status with high specificity and sensitivity.

About this clone: No antigen is known for it.

The CDR3 runs 18 residues. CDR1 SGHNT and CDR2 YENEEA come from the germline V gene. V trimming: 5 bases; J trimming: 3 bases; junction bases outside the gene matches: 13. PCR was performed using 60 Vbeta and 13 Jbeta primers. The method was immunoSEQ multiplex PCR; TCRdb's version includes in-frame clones alone and lacks a portion of them. This sample yields about 77,000 clones, of which about four fifths are seen a single time; around 3.5% belongs to the top ten. J is TRBJ2-2 and V is TRBV11-3, with 9 positions matching TRBD2. The receptor was derived from a man between 40 and 49 years old in good health and CMV-seronegative. Sequencing used PBMCs. The CDR3 nucleotides are TGTGCCAGCAGCGGTGATACCGGGACTAGCTCTGACACCGGGGAGCTGTTTTTT. Translated: CASSGDTGTSSDTGELFF.